This T cell receptor beta chain appears in the sequencing data of a study of blood T cell repertoires in COVID-19 (dated by TCRdb to the early 2020s). Concerning the study at large: Samples from collaborators originated in the United States, Italy and Spain and spanned both the acute and convalescent phases of COVID-19. The samples were drawn from two sources: the first 160 participants of the ongoing ImmuneRACE study, and 1,000 to 1,500 subjects contributed by 6 global collaborators. Deeply sampled blood TCRbeta repertoires from subjects exposed to, actively infected with, or recovered from COVID-19 were included in the dataset. The repertoires were released in a freely available public database meant as a resource for research on the immune response to SARS-CoV-2. Nearly every sample came with metadata listing a de-identified subject ID, COVID-19 status, age in years and sex. The material from the prospective study consisted of cDNA or gDNA derived from T cells, B-cell-depleted T cells, or PBMCs. Where available, HLA class I and class II types were taken from metadata supplied by the sample provider and were not determined by assay-based typing. Broader findings and caveats from the paper: How much clinical and demographic metadata was included differed by source and by participant, and the metadata was provided uncurated.

The immunoSEQ Assay, a bias-controlled multiplex PCR, was used to amplify TCRbeta CDR3 regions from genomic DNA. The original methods were these. The number of nucleated cells in each sample was estimated by amplification of reference gene primers within the assay. To quantify the absolute abundance of each unique TCRbeta CDR3 rearrangement, sequence reads were collapsed and filtered. For each sample, productive Simpson clonality was calculated as the square root of Simpson's diversity index over productive rearrangements. Sourced from immuneACCESS, this table was stored by TCRdb with only in-frame sequences that have V and J called. A share of the clones is absent; for the studies checked, an unresolved V gene accounts for under half, and the remainder has no known explanation. V and J calls and clone size are copied from that table; D and trimming were computed from the DNA. The sample table shows a few hundred thousand clones, and roughly nine tenths are seen once. The ten largest clones add up to roughly 4% of the sample.

On this clone itself: Its antigen has not been determined. One base away there is no much larger clone; base qualities are not given.

The collaborating institutions used their own protocols to collect whole blood in K2EDTA tubes. For TCRbeta analysis, collaborators shipped samples as frozen whole blood, isolated PBMCs, or DNA extracted from either of those sample types. At the junction V is shortened by 7 bases and J by 6 bases, with 10 bases in between. The CDR3 has 13 amino acids, counting the end cysteine and phenylalanine. The entry retains the CDR3 DNA only, 39 bases that are in frame from base 1. For CDR1 and CDR2, the germline V gene lists MDHEN and SYDVKM. This TCR derives from a man aged 18 to 30 with active or convalescent COVID-19. The source material was peripheral blood. The chain couples TRBV28 to TRBJ1-6; matching of 5 bases hints at TRBD1 as the D gene. For the CDR3, the sequence is CASTGRANSPLHF. The bases are TGTGCCAGCACCGGCAGGGCTAATTCACCCCTCCACTTT. Extended through the reference TRBV28 and TRBJ1-6 proteins, this CDR3 yields the full variable domain: DVKVTQSSRYLVKRTGEKVFLECVQDMDHENMFWYRQDPGLGLRLIYFSYDVKMKEKGDIPEGYSVSREKKERFSLILESASTNQTSMYLCASTGRANSPLHFGNGTRLTVT.